The clone carrying this T cell receptor beta chain was observed a few times. The antigen remains undetermined. The length of the CDR3 is 15 residues. The ends were cut back, 4 bases at V and 0 bases at J, with 10 bases in the middle. CDR1 is SGDLS, CDR2 YYNGEE, per germline. This specimen comes from a study of regulatory T cells in long-lasting Graves disease. The wider study: The study counted Graves' disease as persistent given over 5 years of antithyroid drugs and positive TSH receptor antibodies.

Time point denoted: persistent/refractory GD, antithyroid drugs over 5 years with positive TRAb. Preparation of the TCR library used RNA extracted from PBMCs. The patients were enrolled through endocrinology in Xi'an, China. A roughly 8.1-milliliter sample of peripheral blood was drawn into EDTA tubes. Assembly of TCR beta libraries relied on iRepertoire HTBI primers together with Arm-PCR of CDR3 regions. TCRdb independently ran MiXCR on the multiplex PCR reads; one entry per CDR3 protein. The sample lists 450,000 or so distinct CDR3 sequences; under 25% were seen once. Study-wide results and caveats: Favored usage of TRBV28, TRBJ1-2 and TRBJ2-5 was recorded in persistent disease.

The material sequenced was peripheral blood mononuclear cells (PBMCs), taken when the disease was refractory, from a patient treated with antithyroid drugs. The receptor's source is a female donor with Graves disease. V usage is TRBV9 and J usage is TRBJ2-2; D is undetermined. The CDR3 is CASSPWGSNTGELFF. The CDR3 DNA reads TGTGCCAGCAGCCCTTGGGGTTCGAACACCGGGGAGCTGTTTTTT. Together with reference TRBV9 and TRBJ2-2, the CDR3 gives the full variable domain: DSGVTQTPKHLITATGQRVTLRCSPRSGDLSVYWYQQSLDQGLQFLIQYYNGEERAKGNILERFSAQQFPDLHSELNLSSLELGDSALYFCASSPWGSNTGELFFGEGSRLTVL.